One sample yielded the 15 T cell receptor beta chains listed below, sequenced in a study of OX40 agonist ivuxolimab in advanced cancers. Preparation of the library involved the immunoSEQ multiplex PCR assay. This immuneACCESS table, as held by TCRdb, lists in-frame sequences with V and J called but not all clones. Of the missing ones, under half trace to an unresolved V gene in checked studies; the others have no known cause. For this sample there are 75,000 to 80,000 clones; 90% to 95% appear just once. Around 21% of the sample belongs to the ten largest clones. This specimen was CD4+ or CD8+ T cells sorted from blood, taken in a trial of the OX40 agonist ivuxolimab. The receptors here all came from an adult with an advanced solid tumor such as melanoma, head and neck, liver or kidney cancer.

V gene TRBV6-6 combines with J gene TRBJ1-1; D remains unclear. Germline V gene lookup returns CDR1 MNHNY and CDR2 SVGAGI (reference sequence). The CDR3 is 13 amino acids. Trimming removed 10 bases at V and 4 bases at J, with 16 bases between. Written as DNA, the CDR3 is TGTGCCACCTTAGGACGTCCGAGCACTGAAGCTTTCTTT. Translation: CATLGRPSTEAFF.

V and J are TRBV9 and TRBJ2-2; D is ambiguous. The CDR3 consists of 15 residues. V was pared by 0 bases and J by 0 bases, with 6 bases between. CDR1 is SGDLS and CDR2 is YYNGEE in the germline V gene. In nucleotides, the CDR3 is TGTGCCAGCAGCGTAGTAGCATCGAACACCGGGGAGCTGTTTTTT. Its translation is CASSVVASNTGELFF.

A single count supports this clone. The gene calls are TRBV19 and TRBJ1-1; D unresolved. V was shortened by 1 base and J by 0 bases, with 6 bases between the two germline ends. The CDR3 runs 14 residues. The germline V gene has CDR1 LNHDA and CDR2 SQIVND (reference sequence). CDR3 region: CASSIGEVNTEAFF. In DNA form, the CDR3 reads TGTGCCAGTAGTATAGGAGAAGTGAACACTGAAGCTTTCTTT. Full variable domain (rest looked up from reference TRBV19 and TRBJ1-1): DGGITQSPKYLFRKEGQNVTLSCEQNLNHDAMYWYRQDPGQGLRLIYYSQIVNDFQKGDIAEGYSVSREKKESFPLTVTSAQKNPTAFYLCASSIGEVNTEAFFGQGTRLTVV.

V and J are TRBV5-1 and TRBJ2-7, with D unclear. V lost 2 bases and J lost 3, with 6 bases in between. The CDR3 length is 12 residues. CDR1 is SGHRS and CDR2 is YFSETQ in the germline V gene. The CDR3 DNA sequence: TGCGCCAGCAGCTTTGGTTTCTACGAGCAGTACTTC. Encoded protein: CASSFGFYEQYF.

This clone was observed once. V is TRBV19 and J is TRBJ1-5; a possible D gene is TRBD1 (5 bases). Trimming stripped 3 bases from V and 4 bases from J, with 10 bases between. The CDR3 runs to 14 residues. The germline gives CDR1 LNHDA, CDR2 SQIVND (reference sequence). The CDR3: CASSIDSFNQPQHF. The DNA for the CDR3 is TGTGCCAGTAGTATCGACAGCTTTAATCAGCCCCAGCATTTT.

J is TRBJ1-4 and V is TRBV30; D call uncertain. V was cut by 2 bases and J by 4 bases, with 8 bases left in between. The CDR3 covers 13 residues. The germline V gene encodes CDR1 GTSNPN and CDR2 SVGIG (reference sequence). Here the CDR3 DNA reads TGTGCCTGGAGTCTACACTTTAATGAAAAACTGTTTTTT. Its protein product is CAWSLHFNEKLFF. The variable domain in full, completed from reference TRBV30 and TRBJ1-4, reads SQTIHQWPATLVQPVGSPLSLECTVEGTSNPNLYWYRQAAGRGLQLLFYSVGIGQISSEVPQNLSASRPQDRQFILSSKKLLLSDSGFYLCAWSLHFNEKLFFGSGTQLSVL.

The chain couples TRBV20-1 to TRBJ2-7; D is ambiguous. The germline CDR1 and CDR2 sequences are DFQATT and SNEGSKA (reference sequence). The ends were cut back, 5 bases at V and 5 bases at J, with 7 bases in the middle. The CDR3 has 10 amino acids. The DNA of the CDR3 is TGCAGTGCTCGCTGGAACGAGCAGTACTTC. Amino acids: CSARWNEQYF.

The rearrangement uses TRBV11-2 and TRBJ2-2; 9 bases are a match to TRBD2. CDR1 and CDR2 (germline): SGHAT, FQNNGV. The V and J ends lost 5 bases and 4 bases, in that order; junction bases with no gene match: 11. The CDR3 totals 17 residues. CDR3: CASSPDLAGWGTGELFF. The CDR3 nucleotides read TGTGCCAGCAGCCCCGATCTAGCGGGGTGGGGCACCGGGGAGCTGTTTTTT.

This sequence joins TRBV7-8 and TRBJ2-2; D uncertain. There are 16 residues in the CDR3. The ends were cut back, 2 bases at V and 6 bases at J, with 16 bases in the middle. Germline CDR1 and CDR2: SGHVS and FQNEAQ. Here the CDR3 reads CASSLSRRRVPGELFF. The CDR3 DNA follows: TGTGCCAGCAGCTTATCCCGTAGACGGGTCCCCGGGGAGCTGTTTTTT.

The V gene is TRBV11-2, the J gene TRBJ2-1; D call uncertain. CDR3 size: 16 residues. CDR1 and CDR2 from the germline V gene are SGHAT and FQNNGV. The V end lost 1 base, the J end lost 0 bases, and 10 bases lay between the germline ends. CDR3 in DNA: TGTGCCAGCAGCTTAGTGGCAGGACGCTCCTACAATGAGCAGTTCTTC. It translates to CASSLVAGRSYNEQFF.

The chain links TRBV6-5 to TRBJ1-1; D is perhaps TRBD1 (5 bases). With 6 bases removed from V and 4 bases from J, the gap between germline ends came to 12 bases. This CDR3 spans 13 amino acids. The germline gives CDR1 MNHEY, CDR2 SVGAGI. The CDR3 here is CASSGGSSTEAFF. The CDR3 bases are TGTGCCAGCAGCGGGGGGAGTAGCACTGAAGCTTTCTTT.

V usage is TRBV9 and J usage is TRBJ1-4, with D possibly being TRBD1 (6 bases). Per the germline V gene, CDR1 is SGDLS and CDR2 is YYNGEE. V was pared by 1 base and J by 10 bases, with 11 bases between. This CDR3 is built from 13 residues. CDR3 loop: CASSVTGGGKLFF. As DNA, the CDR3 is TGTGCCAGCAGCGTAACTGGAGGGGGAAAACTGTTTTTT.

This sequence joins TRBV7-9 and TRBJ2-3; D possibly corresponds to TRBD2 (7 bases). Trimming took off 7 bases at V and 5 bases at J, with 13 bases between the two ends. Germline CDR1 and CDR2: SEHNR and FQNEAQ (reference sequence). This CDR3 comprises 13 residues. This CDR3 reads CASTGGRGDTQYF. DNA of the CDR3: TGTGCCAGCACCGGGGGGCGGGGAGATACGCAGTATTTT.

The V call is TRBV4-1, the J call TRBJ2-7, with TRBD2 matching over 12 bases. This CDR3 comprises 17 residues. The germline gives CDR1 MGHRA, CDR2 YSYEKL. With 1 base clipped from V and 3 bases from J, the junction kept 7 bases outside the gene matches. Written as DNA, the CDR3 is TGCGCCAGCAGCCAAGTTACGACTAGCGGGAGCAGCTACGAGCAGTACTTC. Residues: CASSQVTTSGSSYEQYF.

Only a few counts were recorded for this clone. Relative to the germline gene, one junction end is altered; a read error may explain this. This chain links TRBV7-9 with TRBJ2-7; 8 nucleotides align to TRBD1. The germline V gene encodes CDR1 SEHNR and CDR2 FQNEAQ (reference sequence). This CDR3 comprises 14 residues. The chain's CDR3 is CAGGSDRVFYEQYF. As DNA, the CDR3 is TGCGCAGGGGGTTCGGACAGGGTGTTTTACGAGCAGTACTTC.